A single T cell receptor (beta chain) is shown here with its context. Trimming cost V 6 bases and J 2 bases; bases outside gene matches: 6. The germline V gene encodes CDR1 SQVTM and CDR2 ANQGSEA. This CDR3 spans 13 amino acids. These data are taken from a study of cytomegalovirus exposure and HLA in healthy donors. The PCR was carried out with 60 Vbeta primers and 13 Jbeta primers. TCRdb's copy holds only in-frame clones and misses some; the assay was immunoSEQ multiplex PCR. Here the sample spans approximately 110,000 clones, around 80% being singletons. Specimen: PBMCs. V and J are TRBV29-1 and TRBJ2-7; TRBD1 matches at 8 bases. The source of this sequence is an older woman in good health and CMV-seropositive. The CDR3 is CSVRQGTTYEQYF. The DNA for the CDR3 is TGCAGCGTGAGACAGGGGACGACCTACGAGCAGTACTTC.